Shown below are 30 T cell receptor beta chains from a single sample sequenced in a study of T cell repertoires in cytomegalovirus infection. One entry per CDR3 protein, called by TCRdb with MiXCR from the reads. The sample lists under 600,000 distinct CDR3 sequences; more than 15% were seen once. The specimen sequenced was CD8+ T cells from PBMCs. These receptors all come from a human donor in good health (CMV status not recorded). Some clones in this sample may be carry-over from other donors' samples.

The CDR3 nucleotides read TGCAGTGCTAGAGTAGACAGGGGAGTTGCGAACACCGGGGAGCTGTTTTTT. It is translated as CSARVDRGVANTGELFF. The chain couples TRBV20-1 to TRBJ2-2, with TRBD1 matching 8 bases. J was trimmed by 0 bases and V by 1 base; bases with no gene match: 7. Germline CDR1 reads DFQATT; CDR2 reads SNEGSKA (reference sequence). The CDR3 totals 17 residues.

This clonotype was counted many times. The V and J genes are TRBV7-2 and TRBJ2-6, with TRBD1 matching over 9 bases. V was clipped by 2 bases and J by 4 bases; unmatched bases: 9. CDR3 size: 18 residues. Germline V gene lookup returns CDR1 SGHTA and CDR2 FQGNSA. The CDR3 region has the DNA TGTGCCAGCAGCTTAAGGGACAGGGTCCTGGGAGGGGCCAACGTCCTGACTTTC. It yields the protein CASSLRDRVLGGANVLTF.

This clonotype has at least ten counts. The CDR3 region has the DNA TGTGCCAGCAGCCGGGACTTTCTCTACGAGCAGTACTTC. This translates into CASSRDFLYEQYF. This chain links TRBV7-8 with TRBJ2-7; D perhaps matches TRBD2 (6 bases). The V gene lost 5 bases and the J gene lost 3 bases, with 11 bases spanning the gap. This CDR3 has 13 amino acids. Germline-derived CDR1 and CDR2 are SGHVS and FQNEAQ.

This clonotype appeared a few times. The J gene is TRBJ1-1, the V gene TRBV6-1; 9 nucleotides agree with TRBD1. From germline, CDR1 is MNHNS and CDR2 SASEGT. This CDR3 spans 17 amino acids. V lost 8 bases to trimming and J lost 0 bases; unmatched junction nucleotides: 13. The CDR3 here is CASFRGGQGLMNTEAFF. In DNA form, the CDR3 reads TGTGCCAGCTTCCGGGGGGGACAGGGCTTGATGAACACTGAAGCTTTCTTT.

This clonotype was seen ten or more times. This chain connects TRBV2 to TRBJ1-1; D perhaps matches TRBD1 (6 bases). CDR3 length equals 18 residues. CDR1 is SNHLY and CDR2 is FYNNEI in the germline V gene. Trimming left V 5 bases short and J 5 bases short, with 27 bases between. This CDR3 reads CASSPEGDLTIMGTEAFF. The CDR3, as DNA: TGTGCCAGCAGTCCGGAGGGGGACCTAACTATAATGGGGACTGAAGCTTTCTTT.

This clonotype was seen at least ten times. The rearrangement joins TRBV27 to TRBJ2-3, with 8 bases matching TRBD2. This CDR3 contains 16 residues. V was clipped by 3 bases and J by 3 bases; unmatched bases: 8. Germline V gene lookup returns CDR1 MNHEY and CDR2 SMNVEV (reference sequence). CDR3 loop: CASSFAAGELTDTQYF. The DNA of the CDR3 is TGTGCCAGCAGTTTCGCAGCGGGAGAATTAACAGATACGCAGTATTTT.

This clonotype was observed a few times. The chain couples TRBV20-1 to TRBJ2-1; D possibly corresponds to TRBD2 (5 bases). Deletions cut 3 bases from V and 6 bases from J, with 15 bases between. Germline V gene sequence: CDR1 DFQATT, CDR2 SNEGSKA (reference sequence). The CDR3 sequence is 14 residues long. The CDR3 nucleotides read TGCAGTGCTAGTCACGGGGTCGGACGCAATGAGCAGTTCTTC. It encodes CSASHGVGRNEQFF.

V gene TRBV14 combines with J gene TRBJ1-2; 8 nucleotides align to TRBD1. The ends lost 4 bases at V and 2 bases at J; junction bases unmatched: 9. This CDR3 is 16 amino acids long. CDR1 is SGHDN and CDR2 is FVKESK in the germline V gene. The CDR3 spells CASSLGQGRLNYGYTF. The CDR3 bases are TGTGCCAGCAGCCTAGGACAGGGCAGGTTGAACTATGGCTACACCTTC.

The J gene is TRBJ2-7, the V gene TRBV5-1; 9 bases agree with TRBD2. Germline loops: CDR1 SGHRS, CDR2 YFSETQ. V was clipped by 0 bases and J by 2 bases; unmatched bases: 9. The length of the CDR3 is 17 residues. The CDR3 region is CASSLASGTPRAYEQYF. Written as DNA, the CDR3 is TGCGCCAGCAGCTTGGCTAGCGGGACCCCCAGAGCCTACGAGCAGTACTTC.

Many counts were recorded for this clonotype. J is TRBJ1-6 and V is TRBV12-5, with TRBD1 matching 9 bases. J lost 9 bases, V lost 0 bases, and 9 bases had no gene match. In germline, CDR1 is LGHNT, CDR2 FRNRAP. The CDR3 is made up of 17 amino acids. The CDR3 DNA sequence: TGTGCTAGTGGTTTGGTAATCCGGACAGGGGATAGTTCACCCCTCCACTTT. Amino acids: CASGLVIRTGDSSPLHF. Full variable domain (outside the CDR3, taken from reference TRBV12-5 and TRBJ1-6): DARVTQTPRHKVTEMGQEVTMRCQPILGHNTVFWYRQTMMQGLELLAYFRNRAPLDDSGMPKDRFSAEMPDATLATLKIQPSEPRDSAVYFCASGLVIRTGDSSPLHFGNGTRLTVT.

This chain joins TRBV6-5 and TRBJ1-6; D not resolved. This CDR3 contains 15 residues. The germline CDR1 and CDR2 sequences are MNHEY and SVGAGI. The germline V and J ends were trimmed by 6 bases and 8 bases, with 17 bases remaining between them. The CDR3 DNA reads as TGTGCCAGCAGGTCCCAGCAGGAAGTCTATTCACCCCTCCACTTT. Translation: CASRSQQEVYSPLHF.

This clonotype has just one count. The chain is built from TRBV11-2 and TRBJ1-3, with D hard to call. The V and J ends lost 2 bases and 0 bases respectively, with 11 bases between them. Germline V gene sequence: CDR1 SGHAT, CDR2 FQNNGV. CDR3 length: 16 residues. The CDR3 spells CASSLSAGLSGNTIYF. The CDR3 nucleotides are TGTGCCAGCAGCTTATCGGCAGGACTCTCTGGAAACACCATATATTTT. Complete variable domain (other parts from reference TRBV11-2 and TRBJ1-3): EAGVAQSPRYKIIEKRQSVAFWCNPISGHATLYWYQQILGQGPKLLIQFQNNGVVDDSQLPKDRFSAERLKGVDSTLKIQPAKLEDSAVYLCASSLSAGLSGNTIYFGEGSWLTVV.

This clonotype has only a few counts. This chain uses TRBV14 with TRBJ1-2; 8 bases fit TRBD1. Germline lookup yields CDR1 SGHDN and CDR2 FVKESK. CDR3 length equals 15 residues. V shed 3 bases, J shed 4 bases, and the junction held 7 bases outside the gene matches. The CDR3 nucleotides are TGTGCCAGCAGCCAGGACAGGGACATCATCTATGGCTACACCTTC. It specifies CASSQDRDIIYGYTF.

This clonotype came up a few times. This chain joins TRBV28 and TRBJ2-5; 10 nucleotides agree with TRBD2. This CDR3 region has 17 residues. CDR1 and CDR2 (germline): MDHEN, SYDVKM. The trim removed 6 bases at V and 5 bases at J, leaving 15 bases unmatched. The CDR3 loop reads CASSSNQGLALTETQYF. The CDR3 DNA reads TGTGCCAGCAGCTCGAACCAGGGACTAGCGTTAACGGAGACCCAGTACTTC.

This clonotype was detected ten times or more. The gene calls are TRBV12-3 or TRBV12-4 and TRBJ1-2, with D unresolved. CDR3 length equals 11 residues. V lost 3 bases, J lost 8 bases, and 7 bases lay in between. This chain's CDR3 is CASSFTLGYTF. The CDR3 DNA reads as TGTGCCAGCAGTTTTACCCTGGGCTACACCTTC.

Many counts were recorded for this clonotype. The genes are TRBV28 and TRBJ2-1; unclear D gene. The germline V gene has CDR1 MDHEN and CDR2 SYDVKM. CDR3 size: 14 residues. The V end was cut by 5 bases, the J end by 9 bases, with 17 bases between. CDR3 bases: TGTGCCAGCAGTCCGACCTTGACATTTTCTGAGCAGTTCTTC. Translating gives CASSPTLTFSEQFF.

J is TRBJ1-2 and V is TRBV2, with a weak D call TRBD1 (5 bases). The germline V gene has CDR1 SNHLY and CDR2 FYNNEI. The CDR3 is 11 amino acids. The V end was cut by 10 bases, the J end by 8 bases, with 14 bases between. CDR3 DNA sequence: TGTGCCATCAGCGAGGGGAAAGGCTACACCTTC. Its translation: CAISEGKGYTF.

The chain combines TRBV27 with TRBJ2-3; TRBD1 matches 8 bases. CDR3 size: 17 residues. V lost 6 bases, J lost 4 bases, and 15 bases stayed unmatched. CDR1 MNHEY and CDR2 SMNVEV come from the germline V gene (reference sequence). The CDR3 DNA is TGTGCCAGCAGGGGCCTAAGGACAGGGTTTCTCCCAGATACGCAGTATTTT. The encoded protein is CASRGLRTGFLPDTQYF.

This sequence joins TRBV23-1 and TRBJ2-7; the D is unclear. TRBV23-1 is given ORF status, its function remaining uncertain. The V and J ends lost 0 bases and 0 bases respectively, with 9 bases between them. The CDR3 contains 15 residues. The CDR3 loop is CASSQSRSSSYEQYF. CDR3 DNA sequence: TGCGCCAGCAGTCAATCCCGGTCCAGCTCCTACGAGCAGTACTTC.

This clonotype was counted ten times or more. CDR3 sequence reads: CASSLSPGGRPNTGELFF. The CDR3, as DNA: TGTGCCAGCAGCTTATCCCCTGGCGGGAGGCCCAACACCGGGGAGCTGTTTTTT. J is TRBJ2-2 and V is TRBV7-6, with 8 bases lining up with TRBD2. V dropped 2 bases and J dropped 2; count of bases not matched to a gene: 10. Germline lookup yields CDR1 SGHVS and CDR2 FNYEAQ. The CDR3 consists of 18 residues. Full variable domain (remainder filled in from reference TRBV7-6 and TRBJ2-2): GAGVSQSPRYKVTKRGQDVALRCDPISGHVSLYWYRQALGQGPEFLTYFNYEAQQDKSGLPNDRFSAERPEGSISTLTIQRTEQRDSAMYRCASSLSPGGRPNTGELFFGEGSRLTVL.

The V gene is TRBV15, the J gene TRBJ1-2; D is ambiguous. In germline, CDR1 is LNHNV, CDR2 YYDKDF (reference sequence). V lost 0 bases, J lost 4 bases, and 12 bases lay in between. This CDR3 is 15 amino acids long. CDR3 DNA sequence: TGTGCCACCAGCAGAGATGAAGGGATCGCCTATGGCTACACCTTC. Translation: CATSRDEGIAYGYTF. Full variable domain (rest looked up from reference TRBV15 and TRBJ1-2): DAMVIQNPRYQVTQFGKPVTLSCSQTLNHNVMYWYQQKSSQAPKLLFHYYDKDFNNEADTPDNFQSRRPNTSFCFLDIRSPGLGDTAMYLCATSRDEGIAYGYTFGSGTRLTVV.

V gene TRBV27 combines with J gene TRBJ2-3; D gene unclear. V was shortened by 1 base and J by 3 bases, with 5 bases between the two germline ends. Germline V gives CDR1 MNHEY, CDR2 SMNVEV (reference sequence). The CDR3 consists of 13 residues. The CDR3 nucleotides read TGTGCCAGCAGTTTATTTATGACAGATACGCAGTATTTT. This translates into CASSLFMTDTQYF.

This clonotype was observed at least ten times. V gene TRBV7-9 combines with J gene TRBJ1-1, with D maybe TRBD1 (6 bases). The CDR3 covers 16 residues. V lost 4 bases and J 6 bases, leaving 21 bases between the germline ends. Germline V lookup: CDR1 SEHNR, CDR2 FQNEAQ (reference sequence). CDR3 sequence (DNA): TGTGCCAGCAGCTCGCTTCAACCGAGGGGGGATTCTGAAGCTTTCTTT. It specifies CASSSLQPRGDSEAFF. Combining the CDR3 with reference TRBV7-9 and TRBJ1-1 gives the whole variable domain DTGVSQNPRHKITKRGQNVTFRCDPISEHNRLYWYRQTLGQGPEFLTYFQNEAQLEKSRLLSDRFSAERPKGSFSTLEIQRTEQGDSAMYLCASSSLQPRGDSEAFFGQGTRLTVV.

This clonotype was seen many times. The chain combines TRBV7-9 with TRBJ2-5; 8 bases match TRBD2. This CDR3 contains 15 residues. The trim removed 5 bases at V and 0 bases at J, leaving 5 bases unmatched. CDR1 SEHNR and CDR2 FQNEAQ come from the germline V gene (reference sequence). The CDR3 here is CASSPPAGDQETQYF. DNA for the CDR3: TGTGCCAGCAGCCCTCCAGCGGGAGACCAAGAGACCCAGTACTTC.

The table lists this clonotype with many counts. The chain combines TRBV10-2 with TRBJ2-1, with 13 nucleotides matching TRBD2. V dropped 6 bases and J dropped 5; count of bases not matched to a gene: 1. Germline CDR1 and CDR2: WSHSY and SAAADI. This CDR3 has 14 amino acids. CDR3 DNA: TGCGCCAGCAGCGGACTAGCGGGAGACAATGAGCAGTTCTTC. This translates into CASSGLAGDNEQFF.

The chain uses TRBV18 and TRBJ1-2; TRBD1 matches 7 bases. The germline CDR1 and CDR2 sequences are KGHSH and LQKENI. This CDR3 spans 15 amino acids. With V trimmed by 2 bases and J by 2 bases, 5 bases remained unmatched. The CDR3 nucleotides are TGTGCCAGCTCACCAGGCGGACAGGCGAACTATGGCTACACCTTC. It is translated as CASSPGGQANYGYTF. The entire variable domain, with the rest obtained from reference TRBV18 and TRBJ1-2, is as follows: NAGVMQNPRHLVRRRGQEARLRCSPMKGHSHVYWYRQLPEEGLKFMVYLQKENIIDESGMPKERFSAEFPKEGPSILRIQQVVRGDSAAYFCASSPGGQANYGYTFGSGTRLTVV.

This chain connects TRBV7-9 to TRBJ1-4, with 10 bases matching TRBD1. There are 14 residues in the CDR3. The V and J ends lost 1 base and 10 bases, in that order; junction bases with no gene match: 3. Germline V CDR1 and CDR2: SEHNR, FQNEAQ (reference sequence). The CDR3 here is CASSLGTGGRKLFF. The DNA of the CDR3 is TGTGCCAGCAGCTTAGGGACAGGGGGGAGAAAACTGTTTTTT.

This clonotype was seen a handful of times. The chain combines TRBV6-6 with TRBJ1-2, with 7 bases identical to TRBD1. The germline V gene encodes CDR1 MNHNY and CDR2 SVGAGI (reference sequence). This CDR3 is 16 amino acids long. With 4 bases clipped from V and 2 bases from J, the junction kept 10 bases outside the gene matches. The CDR3 region is CASSFRGGQENYGYTF. For the CDR3, the DNA is TGTGCCAGCAGTTTCCGAGGTGGACAGGAGAACTATGGCTACACCTTC.

The genes are TRBV11-2 and TRBJ2-5; no firm D call. The CDR3 spans 14 residues. V lost 1 base to trimming and J lost 3 bases, with 9 bases between them. Germline V gene lookup returns CDR1 SGHAT and CDR2 FQNNGV. CDR3 in DNA: TGTGCCAGCAGCTTAGCGGCGAGGAAAGAGACCCAGTACTTC. Translated, it gives CASSLAARKETQYF.

Ten or more counts support this clonotype. The chain links TRBV7-9 to TRBJ2-7; D possibly corresponds to TRBD1 (6 bases). The CDR3 sequence is 15 residues long. V was clipped by 4 bases and J by 2 bases, with 15 bases between them. Germline assignment: CDR1 SEHNR and CDR2 FQNEAQ (reference sequence). DNA for the CDR3: TGTGCCAGCAGCTCGGAGAAGACAGGCGCCTACGAGCAGTACTTC. Translated: CASSSEKTGAYEQYF.